This T cell receptor beta chain originates from a study of molecular identifiers for immune sequencing clone quantification (dated by TCRdb to the late 2010s). Concerning the study at large: In a replicate experiment, RNA from approximately 22,000 or 94,000 naive CD8 T cells was split into five aliquots, four of which were sequenced. CD8 T cells were used in a methods study to benchmark molecular-identifier clustering-based TCR repertoire sequencing (MIDCIRS) and TCR RNA copy counting.

Regarding this clonotype: Its specific antigen is unknown. Base qualities are not at hand, and no much larger clone is one base apart.

Libraries of naive CD8 T cells were built from approximately 20,000 to 1,000,000 sorted cells, with 10%, 30% or 50% of the purified RNA used. On a BD FACSAria II, naive CD8 T cells were FACS-sorted as CD8+CD4-CCR7+CD45RA+ and collected into RLT Plus buffer. To test detection sensitivity, Jurkat RNA equivalent to approximately nine TCR copies was spiked into samples of about 18,000-1,000,000 naive CD8 T cells. CD8 T cells were enriched with RosetteSep CD8+ T Cell Enrichment Cocktail and Ficoll-Paque, followed by ACK red cell lysis. Library construction relied on PCR. Sequencer: Illumina HiSeq 4000. Preparation of bulk TCR libraries followed a previously described approach, with the TCR primers listed in Table S5. Total RNA was purified with the Qiagen AllPrep DNA/RNA kit. Before analysis, reads from multiple sequencing runs of one library were combined. The study's processing was this. Reads were retained only if their TCR constant sequence matched exactly, and those retained reads were trimmed to 150 nt and grouped according to their 12-nt molecular barcodes. Reads within each barcode group were sub-clustered using a 15% Levenshtein threshold, and quality-weighted consensus sequences were constructed for each RNA molecule. Non-functional sequences were discarded, and so were lower-count sequences lying one edit away from another sequence. On the basis of fitting two negative binomial distributions, barcode sub-clusters with fewer than 20% of the maximum read count were discarded. The raw public data were reprocessed by TCRdb itself: fastp quality trimming at Q25, MiXCR clonotype calling, in-frame beta chains only. Rows matching on CDR3 protein sequence are summarized as one entry with the most common DNA and genes. The V and J calls were determined by TCRdb, not by the authors. For this sample the table gives around 40,000 distinct CDR3 sequences, of which 15% to 20% were detected only once. The ten largest clonotypes hold more than 0.95% of the sample.

The full study reports these points: Naive libraries contained spiked-in Jurkat TCR RNA (more than nine copies' worth), which is not part of the donor repertoire. In CMV-specific effector cells, over 97% of molecules were held by clones above 20 RNA copies, whereas under 1% of molecules were held by such clones in naive cells. A single cell's worth of spiked-in Jurkat TCR RNA was reported detectable even among around 970,000 naive CD8 T cells. Highly expanded clone sizes could be underestimated if identical TCR molecules share a barcode. Modeling indicated approximately 3.1 TCR RNA copies recovered per cell, compared with around 11 by digital PCR, which implies a capture efficiency of approximately 30%. When barcode sub-clustering was not used, chimeric consensus sequences inflated TCR diversity, with chimeras reaching as high as 47%.

The clonotype was recovered from a human donor in good health. Some libraries in this study had Jurkat cell RNA spiked in. Sequenced sample: naive CD8+ T cells from blood, with Jurkat cell RNA spiked in. The label giving this sample's cell subset or site can be read as: FACS-sorted CD8+CD4-CCR7+CD45RA+ naive T cells.

CDR3 loop: CAISESEGTGVITDTQYF. The DNA sequence reads TGTGCCATCAGTGAGAGCGAAGGAACAGGGGTAATCACAGATACGCAGTATTTT. The chain employs TRBV10-3 and TRBJ2-3, with 7 junctional bases fitting TRBD1. Including the terminal cysteine and phenylalanine, the CDR3 comprises 18 residues. Only the CDR3 DNA is retained, 54 bases long and in frame from the first base. Sequences ENHRY (CDR1) and SYGVKD (CDR2) are obtained from the germline V gene. After removal of 2 bases from V and 2 bases from J, the junction retains 13 bases not matched to a gene.